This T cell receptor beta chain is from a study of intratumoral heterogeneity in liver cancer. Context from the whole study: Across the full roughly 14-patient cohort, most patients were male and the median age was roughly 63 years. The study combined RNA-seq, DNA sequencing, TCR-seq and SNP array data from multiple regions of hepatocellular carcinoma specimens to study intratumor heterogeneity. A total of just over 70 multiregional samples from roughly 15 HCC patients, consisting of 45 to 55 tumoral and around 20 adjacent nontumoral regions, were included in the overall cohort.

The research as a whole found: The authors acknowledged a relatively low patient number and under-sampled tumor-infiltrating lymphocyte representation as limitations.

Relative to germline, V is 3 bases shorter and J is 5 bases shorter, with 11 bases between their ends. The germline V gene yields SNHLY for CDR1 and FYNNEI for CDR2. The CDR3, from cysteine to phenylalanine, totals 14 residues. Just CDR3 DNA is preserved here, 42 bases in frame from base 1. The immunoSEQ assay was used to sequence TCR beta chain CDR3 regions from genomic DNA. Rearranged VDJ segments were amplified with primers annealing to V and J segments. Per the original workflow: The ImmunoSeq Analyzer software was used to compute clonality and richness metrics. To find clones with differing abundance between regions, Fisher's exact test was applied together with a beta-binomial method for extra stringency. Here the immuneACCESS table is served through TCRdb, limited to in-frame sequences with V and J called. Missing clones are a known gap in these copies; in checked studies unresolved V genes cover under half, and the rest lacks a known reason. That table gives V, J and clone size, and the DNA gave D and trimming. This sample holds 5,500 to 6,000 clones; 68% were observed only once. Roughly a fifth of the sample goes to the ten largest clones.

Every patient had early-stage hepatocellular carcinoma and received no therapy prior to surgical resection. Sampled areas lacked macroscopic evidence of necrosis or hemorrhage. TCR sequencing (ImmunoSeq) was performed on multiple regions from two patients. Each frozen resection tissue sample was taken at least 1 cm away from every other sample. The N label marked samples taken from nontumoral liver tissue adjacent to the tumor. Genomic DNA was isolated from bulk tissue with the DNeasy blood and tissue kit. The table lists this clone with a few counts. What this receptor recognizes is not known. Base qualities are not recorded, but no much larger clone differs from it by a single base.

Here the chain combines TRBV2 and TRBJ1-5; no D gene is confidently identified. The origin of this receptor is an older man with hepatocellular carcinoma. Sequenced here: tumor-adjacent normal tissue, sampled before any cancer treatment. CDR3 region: CASSDSADDQPQHF. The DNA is TGTGCCAGCAGTGATTCGGCGGATGATCAGCCCCAGCATTTT.